Sequencing of this TCR beta chain was carried out in a study of T-cell memory formation after mild COVID-19. TCRdb re-called the 5' RACE reads with MiXCR, one entry per CDR3 protein. The sample shows some 50,000 distinct CDR3 sequences, roughly 12% of them seen only once. This clonotype came up a few times. Germline V lookup: CDR1 MNHEY, CDR2 SVGEGT. Trimming shortened V by 2 bases and J by 2 bases, and 6 bases separated the two germline ends. The CDR3 spans 13 residues. This chain connects TRBV6-2 or TRBV6-3 to TRBJ2-5; D ambiguous. This receptor was identified in a man younger than 35 who had mild COVID-19 (a few samples of this study predate the infection). Cell type and time point are not known. The sequencing sample was made of PBMCs or a T cell subset sorted from them (not recorded which). The CDR3 DNA follows: TGTGCCAGCAGTTACAGGGAACAAGAGACCCAGTACTTC. Translation gives CASSYREQETQYF.